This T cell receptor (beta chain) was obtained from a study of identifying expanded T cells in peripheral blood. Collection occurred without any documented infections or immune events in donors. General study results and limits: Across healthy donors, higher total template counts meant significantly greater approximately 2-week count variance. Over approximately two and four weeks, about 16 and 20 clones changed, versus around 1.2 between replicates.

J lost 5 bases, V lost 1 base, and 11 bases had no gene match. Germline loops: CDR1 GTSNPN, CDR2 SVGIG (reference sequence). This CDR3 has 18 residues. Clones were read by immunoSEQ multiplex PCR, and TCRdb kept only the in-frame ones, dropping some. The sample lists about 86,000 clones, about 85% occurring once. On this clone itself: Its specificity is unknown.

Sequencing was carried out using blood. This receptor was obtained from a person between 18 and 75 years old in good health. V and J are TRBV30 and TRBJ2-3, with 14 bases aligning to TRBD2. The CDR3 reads CAWSASIPGLAGEDTQYF. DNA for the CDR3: TGTGCCTGGAGTGCCTCCATACCGGGACTAGCGGGGGAAGATACGCAGTATTTT. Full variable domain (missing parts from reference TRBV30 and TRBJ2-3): SQTIHQWPATLVQPVGSPLSLECTVEGTSNPNLYWYRQAAGRGLQLLFYSVGIGQISSEVPQNLSASRPQDRQFILSSKKLLLSDSGFYLCAWSASIPGLAGEDTQYFGPGTRLTVL.